The 12 T cell receptor beta chains below all came from one sample that was sequenced in a study of blood T cell repertoires in COVID-19 (TCRdb year 2020). Libraries were built with the immunoSEQ multiplex PCR assay. The source is immuneACCESS, and TCRdb retained only in-frame sequences with V and J called. Part of the clones is not carried over; for the studies checked, unresolved V genes explain less than half of this, and the remainder is unexplained. In this sample the table shows about 190,000 clones, roughly 89% of which occur a single time. The top ten constitute less than 0.7% of the sample. Sample: peripheral blood. These receptors came from a man aged 50 or older with acute or convalescent COVID-19.

V usage is TRBV19 and J usage is TRBJ1-5; the D gene is possibly TRBD1 (6 bases). This CDR3 comprises 15 residues. Germline values: CDR1 LNHDA, CDR2 SQIVND (reference sequence). Trimming removed 3 bases at V and 0 bases at J, with 9 bases between. The CDR3 nucleotides are TGTGCCAGTAGTATTACAGGGAGTAGCAATCAGCCCCAGCATTTT. It codes for CASSITGSSNQPQHF.

This clone was picked up one time. The rearrangement links TRBV10-3 to TRBJ2-3; D perhaps matches TRBD1 (6 bases). Trimming took 2 bases from V and 1 from J, leaving 13 bases between them. This CDR3 spans 16 amino acids. Germline CDR1 ENHRY, CDR2 SYGVKD. Here the CDR3 DNA reads TGTGCCATCAGTGAGAGGGCAGGGGTTGGCACAGATACGCAGTATTTT. It yields the protein CAISERAGVGTDTQYF.

The J gene is TRBJ1-6, the V gene TRBV28; D not resolved. The V gene lost 3 bases and the J gene lost 8 bases, with 8 bases spanning the gap. The CDR3 contains 13 residues. The V gene's germline CDR1 is MDHEN and CDR2 SYDVKM. Here the CDR3 reads CASSFPGDSPLHF. As DNA, the CDR3 is TGTGCCAGCAGTTTTCCCGGGGATTCACCCCTCCACTTT.

This clone has more than one count but fewer than ten. The chain carries TRBV7-9 and TRBJ1-1; D is ambiguous. With 5 bases removed from V and 4 bases from J, the gap between germline ends came to 8 bases. The CDR3 extends over 12 amino acids. Germline CDR1 and CDR2: SEHNR and FQNEAQ (reference sequence). The CDR3 region has the DNA TGTGCCAGCAGCCCCAAGAGCACTGAAGCTTTCTTT. Amino acid sequence: CASSPKSTEAFF.

This rearrangement joins TRBV5-1 to TRBJ2-1; D may be TRBD2 (5 bases). The CDR3 spans 15 residues. Germline lookup yields CDR1 SGHRS and CDR2 YFSETQ. V shed 4 bases and J shed 0 bases, with 11 bases lying between them. The CDR3 coding sequence is TGCGCCAGCAGCCTACAGCGGAGCTCCTACAATGAGCAGTTCTTC. Protein: CASSLQRSSYNEQFF. Full variable domain (missing parts from reference TRBV5-1 and TRBJ2-1): KAGVTQTPRYLIKTRGQQVTLSCSPISGHRSVSWYQQTPGQGLQFLFEYFSETQRNKGNFPGRFSGRQFSNSRSEMNVSTLELGDSALYLCASSLQRSSYNEQFFGPGTRLTVL.

The chain couples TRBV7-9 to TRBJ1-6; 7 bases line up with TRBD1. This CDR3 region has 13 residues. V was pared by 5 bases and J by 10 bases, with 5 bases of the junction left unmatched. Germline CDR1 SEHNR, CDR2 FQNEAQ (reference sequence). The CDR3 sequence: CASSPQGLSPLHF. For the CDR3, the DNA is TGTGCCAGCAGCCCACAGGGGTTGTCACCCCTCCACTTT.

J is TRBJ2-1 and V is TRBV11-2; 11 bases align to TRBD2. Germline loops: CDR1 SGHAT, CDR2 FQNNGV. Losses at the gene ends were 5 bases for V and 3 bases for J; bases not matched to a gene: 3. This CDR3 has 15 amino acids. CDR3: CASSLLAGVYNEQFF. CDR3 nucleotides: TGTGCCAGCAGCCTACTAGCGGGGGTCTACAATGAGCAGTTCTTC.

The V gene is TRBV4-1, the J gene TRBJ1-1; D is unresolved. Trimming took off 2 bases at V and 1 base at J, with 8 bases between the two ends. The CDR3 sequence is 14 residues long. Germline CDR1 is MGHRA and CDR2 is YSYEKL. CDR3 coding DNA: TGCGCCAGCAGCCAAACAGACAAGAACACTGAAGCTTTCTTT. It is translated as CASSQTDKNTEAFF.

This rearrangement joins TRBV27 to TRBJ2-7, with D hard to call. This CDR3 spans 14 amino acids. V dropped 1 base and J dropped 7 bases, with 14 bases sitting between them. Germline assignment: CDR1 MNHEY and CDR2 SMNVEV (reference sequence). The CDR3 DNA is TGTGCCAGCAGTTTATTCCATCCGAACGGGGAGCAGTACTTC. It translates to CASSLFHPNGEQYF.

V gene TRBV5-1 combines with J gene TRBJ2-1, with 9 bases aligning to TRBD2. Germline lookup yields CDR1 SGHRS and CDR2 YFSETQ. J was trimmed by 12 bases and V by 7 bases; bases with no gene match: 5. CDR3 length equals 11 residues. The CDR3 DNA follows: TGCGCCAGCGGACCGCGGGAGGGGCAGTTCTTC. Translating it yields CASGPREGQFF.

The chain's CDR3 is CASSQTTGKLEKLFF. In DNA, the CDR3 is TGTGCCAGCTCCCAAACGACAGGGAAGCTGGAAAAACTGTTTTTT. The chain carries TRBV18 and TRBJ1-4; 7 nucleotides match TRBD1. CDR1 and CDR2 from the germline V gene are KGHSH and LQKENI. The CDR3 runs to 15 residues. With 6 bases clipped from V and 8 bases from J, the junction kept 12 bases outside the gene matches.

The genes are TRBV5-6 and TRBJ1-1; 9 bases are shared with TRBD1. The junction had 7 bases not matched to a gene; V was cut back by 4 bases and J by 0 bases. Germline CDR1 and CDR2: SGHDT and YYEEEE. The CDR3 covers 16 residues. Written as DNA, the CDR3 is TGTGCCAGCAGCCGTGGGACAGGGACAATGAACACTGAAGCTTTCTTT. This translates into CASSRGTGTMNTEAFF. The full variable domain, completed using reference TRBV5-6 and TRBJ1-1, is DAGVTQSPTHLIKTRGQQVTLRCSPKSGHDTVSWYQQALGQGPQFIFQYYEEEERQRGNFPDRFSGHQFPNYSSELNVNALLLGDSALYLCASSRGTGTMNTEAFFGQGTRLTVV.